A single sample is the source of the 26 T cell receptor beta chains below, sequenced in a study of cytomegalovirus exposure and HLA in healthy donors. PCR was performed using 60 Vbeta and 13 Jbeta primers. The data were produced by immunoSEQ multiplex PCR, yet TCRdb's version contains in-frame clones alone and is incomplete. The sample records nearly 100,000 clones, less than 9.5% being singletons. Sequencing was performed on PBMCs. These receptors were collected from a man in his fifties or sixties in good health and CMV-seropositive.

The chain uses TRBV6-1 and TRBJ2-7; D is uncertain. From germline, CDR1 is MNHNS and CDR2 SASEGT. The V gene lost 2 bases and the J gene lost 5 bases, with 13 bases spanning the gap. The CDR3 consists of 14 residues. The CDR3 sequence is CASSEPQLSDEQYF. CDR3 nucleotides: TGTGCCAGCAGTGAACCCCAGCTGAGCGACGAGCAGTACTTC.

This clone was recorded a few times. The CDR3 region is CASSVTNNYGYTF. The CDR3 DNA sequence: TGTGCCAGCAGTGTGACAAATAACTATGGCTACACCTTC. The V and J genes are TRBV2 and TRBJ1-2; no clear D gene. Germline V CDR1 and CDR2: SNHLY, FYNNEI. The CDR3 runs to 13 residues. V lost 4 bases and J 1 base, leaving 7 bases between the germline ends.

The rearrangement joins TRBV9 to TRBJ1-3, with D hard to call. V was pared by 0 bases and J by 1 base, with 8 bases between. The germline gives CDR1 SGDLS, CDR2 YYNGEE. CDR3 length equals 15 residues. CDR3 region: CASSVGGGSGNTIYF. CDR3 nucleotides: TGTGCCAGCAGCGTAGGGGGAGGGTCTGGAAACACCATATATTTT.

This clone was detected only a few times. The chain couples TRBV28 to TRBJ2-5, with D possibly matching TRBD1 (5 bases). Germline V lookup: CDR1 MDHEN, CDR2 SYDVKM. The length of the CDR3 is 14 residues. V was shortened by 1 base and J by 5 bases, with 11 bases between the two germline ends. CDR3 in amino acids: CASSLSGHTETQYF. The CDR3 nucleotides read TGTGCCAGCAGTTTATCCGGACATACGGAGACCCAGTACTTC.

This clone was counted only a few times. The gene calls are TRBV30 and TRBJ2-7; 8 nucleotides agree with TRBD1. After removal of 4 bases from V and 6 bases from J, the junction contained 5 bases not matched to a gene. Germline assignment: CDR1 GTSNPN and CDR2 SVGIG (reference sequence). The CDR3 loop spans 12 amino acids. Here the CDR3 DNA reads TGTGCCTGGACCCCAGGGGGCAGCGAGCAGTACTTC. This sequence encodes CAWTPGGSEQYF.

The chain couples TRBV6-5 to TRBJ2-7; tentative D call: TRBD2 (5 bases). The CDR3 totals 14 residues. V shed 4 bases and J shed 4 bases, with 14 bases lying between them. Looked up from germline, CDR1 is MNHEY and CDR2 is SVGAGI. This chain's CDR3 is CASSFPRTGYEQYF. The CDR3 region has the DNA TGTGCCAGCAGTTTTCCTCGGACTGGTTACGAGCAGTACTTC.

The chain's CDR3 is CATFPPSGRRIDTQYF. The DNA for the CDR3 is TGTGCCACTTTCCCGCCCAGCGGGAGGCGGATAGATACGCAGTATTTT. The chain carries TRBV25-1 and TRBJ2-3; 9 nucleotides match TRBD2. Germline CDR1 and CDR2: MGHDK and SYGVNS. V trimming: 10 bases; J trimming: 5 bases; junction bases outside the gene matches: 16. This CDR3 has 16 residues.

This clone was detected a few times. The rearrangement uses TRBV5-1 and TRBJ1-1; D possibly corresponds to TRBD1 (5 bases). The CDR3 length is 15 residues. In germline, CDR1 is SGHRS, CDR2 YFSETQ. Trimming cost V 4 bases and J 0 bases, with 13 bases left between them. Written as DNA, the CDR3 is TGCGCCAGCAGCCGCAGGGTTGGGATGAACACTGAAGCTTTCTTT. It codes for CASSRRVGMNTEAFF. The whole variable domain, remainder taken from reference TRBV5-1 and TRBJ1-1, is KAGVTQTPRYLIKTRGQQVTLSCSPISGHRSVSWYQQTPGQGLQFLFEYFSETQRNKGNFPGRFSGRQFSNSRSEMNVSTLELGDSALYLCASSRRVGMNTEAFFGQGTRLTVV.

The rearrangement joins TRBV5-4 to TRBJ2-7, with 8 bases identical to TRBD1. The J call may not be correct, given that the DNA end is closer to TRBJ2-1. Per the germline V gene, CDR1 is SGHNT and CDR2 is YYREEE (reference sequence). The CDR3 consists of 14 residues. CDR3 region: CASSLDRGIYEQFF. DNA of the CDR3: TGTGCCAGCAGCTTGGACAGGGGGATCTACGAGCAGTTCTTC.

This clone was detected only a few times. The V gene is TRBV4-1, the J gene TRBJ1-1, with a weak D call TRBD1 (5 bases). Trimming shortened V by 5 bases and J by 1 base, and 20 bases separated the two germline ends. This CDR3 is 17 amino acids long. Germline CDR1 is MGHRA and CDR2 is YSYEKL. The CDR3 DNA sequence: TGCGCCAGCAGCTCGATCACGGGGGGGAAAGCGAACACTGAAGCTTTCTTT. The encoded protein is CASSSITGGKANTEAFF.

This clone was counted a few times. This sequence joins TRBV9 and TRBJ2-3; 7 nucleotides align to TRBD2. This CDR3 region has 15 residues. V was pared by 4 bases and J by 2 bases, with 7 bases of the junction left unmatched. Germline V CDR1 and CDR2: SGDLS, YYNGEE. The CDR3 nucleotides read TGTGCCAGCAGCCAAGCAGCGGGGCACACAGATACGCAGTATTTT. Protein product: CASSQAAGHTDTQYF.

This clone occurred a few times. The chain links TRBV28 to TRBJ2-5; the match to TRBD1 covers 7 bases. The CDR3 is made up of 17 amino acids. V dropped 5 bases and J dropped 1; count of bases not matched to a gene: 13. Germline loops: CDR1 MDHEN, CDR2 SYDVKM. The CDR3 bases are TGTGCCAGCAGTCCCCCTGGACAGGTTTTAATCCAAGAGACCCAGTACTTC. This encodes CASSPPGQVLIQETQYF.

This clone has more than one count but fewer than ten. V and J are TRBV15 and TRBJ1-5; weak D call: TRBD1 (6 bases). The CDR3 loop spans 15 amino acids. V lost 1 base and J lost 6, with 13 bases in between. Per the germline V gene, CDR1 is LNHNV and CDR2 is YYDKDF (reference sequence). CDR3 in amino acids: CATSRGQGGGQPQHF. DNA for the CDR3: TGTGCCACCAGCAGAGGCCAGGGAGGGGGTCAGCCCCAGCATTTT.

This clone was seen a few times. The gene calls are TRBV27 and TRBJ1-2; weak D call: TRBD1 (6 bases). CDR1 is MNHEY, CDR2 SMNVEV, per germline (reference sequence). CDR3 size: 13 residues. Trimming removed 5 bases at V and 4 bases at J, with 11 bases between. The DNA of the CDR3 is TGTGCCAGCAGTGAACAGGGTGCCTATGGCTACACCTTC. Protein: CASSEQGAYGYTF.

The rearrangement joins TRBV7-2 to TRBJ2-7; D perhaps matches TRBD2 (5 bases). Germline CDR1 and CDR2: SGHTA and FQGNSA. CDR3 length: 15 residues. V was trimmed by 3 bases and J by 3 bases, leaving 15 bases between them. CDR3 sequence (DNA): TGTGCCAGCAGCTTGGGGAGCCCCCCCCACTACGAGCAGTACTTC. Translation gives CASSLGSPPHYEQYF.

The rearrangement uses TRBV6-1 and TRBJ2-6; D remains ambiguous. This CDR3 comprises 15 residues. Trimming left V 1 base short and J 0 bases short, with 4 bases between. Germline V CDR1 and CDR2: MNHNS, SASEGT. CDR3 loop: CASSEGSSGANVLTF. As DNA, the CDR3 is TGTGCCAGCAGTGAAGGGAGCTCTGGGGCCAACGTCCTGACTTTC.

This clone was picked up a small number of times. This chain links TRBV5-6 with TRBJ2-7, with 9 bases matching TRBD1. CDR3 length: 14 amino acids. Germline CDR1 and CDR2: SGHDT and YYEEEE. Germline trimming cut 2 bases from V and 4 bases from J; bases unmatched to any gene: 4. DNA of the CDR3: TGTGCCAGCAGCTTAGGACAGGGGAGGTACGAGCAGTACTTC. Translating gives CASSLGQGRYEQYF.

This clone was counted ten times or more. The chain is built from TRBV29-1 and TRBJ1-4, with D perhaps TRBD1 (5 bases). This CDR3 contains 13 residues. CDR1 is SQVTM and CDR2 is ANQGSEA in the germline V gene. Deletions cut 7 bases from V and 0 bases from J, with 9 bases between. The CDR3 here is CSAGHATNEKLFF. DNA of the CDR3: TGCAGCGCCGGACATGCAACTAATGAAAAACTGTTTTTT.

The V gene is TRBV19, the J gene TRBJ1-1; a weak D match, TRBD1 (6 bases). This CDR3 is built from 14 residues. Germline V gene lookup returns CDR1 LNHDA and CDR2 SQIVND (reference sequence). V lost 4 bases and J 4 bases, leaving 13 bases between the germline ends. In DNA, the CDR3 is TGTGCCAGTAGTAACAGGGTTTCCCGCACTGAAGCTTTCTTT. As protein: CASSNRVSRTEAFF.

The sample holds a few counts of this clone. The gene calls are TRBV9 and TRBJ1-4; D not resolved. Germline CDR1 reads SGDLS; CDR2 reads YYNGEE. The ends were cut back, 1 base at V and 8 bases at J, with 15 bases in the middle. The CDR3 extends over 15 amino acids. The CDR3 DNA follows: TGTGCCAGCAGCGTATCTACGAACGGCAGGGAAAAACTGTTTTTT. It codes for CASSVSTNGREKLFF. The full variable domain, in which reference TRBV9 and TRBJ1-4 provide the parts outside the CDR3, is DSGVTQTPKHLITATGQRVTLRCSPRSGDLSVYWYQQSLDQGLQFLIQYYNGEERAKGNILERFSAQQFPDLHSELNLSSLELGDSALYFCASSVSTNGREKLFFGSGTQLSVL.

CDR3 protein: CASSLTGGSGNEQFF. The DNA of the CDR3 is TGTGCCAGCAGCTTAACAGGCGGGAGCGGAAATGAGCAGTTCTTC. J is TRBJ2-1 and V is TRBV7-3; TRBD2 matches 7 bases. The V gene end was trimmed by 0 bases and the J gene end by 7 bases; junction bases not matched to a gene: 6. CDR1 is SGHTA, CDR2 FQGTGA, per germline. This CDR3 region has 15 residues.

This clone has only a few counts. This sequence joins TRBV2 and TRBJ1-6; the D gene is possibly TRBD1 (6 bases). CDR1 SNHLY and CDR2 FYNNEI come from the germline V gene. Trimming shortened V by 6 bases and J by 8 bases, and 23 bases separated the two germline ends. This CDR3 is built from 17 residues. In DNA form, the CDR3 reads TGTGCCAGCAGGTACATAACAGGGCTTGAGGTGCATTCACCCCTCCACTTT. Protein sequence: CASRYITGLEVHSPLHF. The full variable domain, its missing parts supplied by reference TRBV2 and TRBJ1-6, is EPEVTQTPSHQVTQMGQEVILRCVPISNHLYFYWYRQILGQKVEFLVSFYNNEISEKSEIFDDQFSVERPDGSNFTLKIRSTKLEDSAMYFCASRYITGLEVHSPLHFGNGTRLTVT.

This clone has only a few counts. This chain connects TRBV6-5 to TRBJ1-1, with D maybe TRBD1 (5 bases). V dropped 6 bases and J dropped 1 base, with 15 bases sitting between them. The CDR3 contains 15 residues. CDR1 and CDR2 from the germline V gene are MNHEY and SVGAGI. The CDR3 region has the DNA TGTGCCAGCAGCCAATCCCGGGGGGGGAACACTGAAGCTTTCTTT. It specifies CASSQSRGGNTEAFF.

This clone was seen only a few times. The chain recombines TRBV7-9 with TRBJ2-1, with D perhaps TRBD2 (5 bases). Germline CDR1 reads SEHNR; CDR2 reads FQNEAQ (reference sequence). The V gene lost 1 base and the J gene lost 8 bases, with 12 bases spanning the gap. The length of the CDR3 is 14 residues. For the CDR3, the DNA is TGTGCCAGCAGCTTAGGGCTAGCTAGGGATGAGCAGTTCTTC. Translation gives CASSLGLARDEQFF.

This clone was seen only a few times. V is TRBV27 and J is TRBJ2-1; 10 bases align to TRBD2. Per germline, CDR1 MNHEY and CDR2 SMNVEV (reference sequence). V lost 5 bases and J lost 3; bases outside the gene matches: 4. This CDR3 region has 15 residues. As DNA, the CDR3 is TGTGCCAGCAGTATACTAGCGGGAATCTACAATGAGCAGTTCTTC. It is translated as CASSILAGIYNEQFF.

This clone was counted between two and nine times. The chain links TRBV27 to TRBJ2-2; D gene ambiguous. Trimming removed 9 bases at V and 6 bases at J, with 14 bases between. There are 13 residues in the CDR3. Looked up from germline, CDR1 is MNHEY and CDR2 is SMNVEV (reference sequence). The CDR3: CASRKLGAGELFF. The CDR3 bases are TGTGCCAGTAGGAAGCTAGGTGCCGGGGAGCTGTTTTTT.